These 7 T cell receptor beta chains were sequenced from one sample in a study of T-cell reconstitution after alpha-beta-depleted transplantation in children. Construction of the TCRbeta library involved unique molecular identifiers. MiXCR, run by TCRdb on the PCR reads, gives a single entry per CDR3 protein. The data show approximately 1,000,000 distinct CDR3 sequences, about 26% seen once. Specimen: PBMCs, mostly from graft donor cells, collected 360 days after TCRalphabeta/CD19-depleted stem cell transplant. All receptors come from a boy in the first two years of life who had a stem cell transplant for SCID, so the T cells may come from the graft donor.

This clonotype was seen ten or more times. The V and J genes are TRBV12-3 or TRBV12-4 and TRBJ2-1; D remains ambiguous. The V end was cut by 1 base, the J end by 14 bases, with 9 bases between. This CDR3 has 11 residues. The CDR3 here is CASSLGPLKFF. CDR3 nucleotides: TGTGCCAGCAGTTTAGGACCTCTAAAGTTCTTC.

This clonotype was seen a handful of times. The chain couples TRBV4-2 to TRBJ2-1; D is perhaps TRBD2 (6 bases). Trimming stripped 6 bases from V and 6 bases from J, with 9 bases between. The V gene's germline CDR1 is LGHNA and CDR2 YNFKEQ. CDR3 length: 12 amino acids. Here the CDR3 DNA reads TGTGCCAGCAGGGGACTGTCCAATGAGCAGTTCTTC. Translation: CASRGLSNEQFF.

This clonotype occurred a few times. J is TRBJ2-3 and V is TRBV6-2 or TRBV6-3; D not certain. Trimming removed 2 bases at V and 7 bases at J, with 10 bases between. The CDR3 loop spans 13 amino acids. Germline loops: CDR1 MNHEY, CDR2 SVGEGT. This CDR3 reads CASSYGSAYTQYF. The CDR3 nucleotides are TGTGCCAGCAGTTACGGCTCGGCTTATACGCAGTATTTT.

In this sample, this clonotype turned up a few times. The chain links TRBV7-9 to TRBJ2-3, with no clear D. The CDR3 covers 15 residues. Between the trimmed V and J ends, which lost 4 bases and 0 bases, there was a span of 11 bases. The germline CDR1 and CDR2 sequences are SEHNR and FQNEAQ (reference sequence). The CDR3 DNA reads TGTGCCAGCAGCTGGCCTTCGCGGAGCACAGATACGCAGTATTTT. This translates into CASSWPSRSTDTQYF.

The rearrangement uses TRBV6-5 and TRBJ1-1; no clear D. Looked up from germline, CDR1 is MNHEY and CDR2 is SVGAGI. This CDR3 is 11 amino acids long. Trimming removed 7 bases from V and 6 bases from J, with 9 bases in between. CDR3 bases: TGTGCCAGCACCCATGCCGCTGAAGCTTTCTTT. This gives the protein CASTHAAEAFF.

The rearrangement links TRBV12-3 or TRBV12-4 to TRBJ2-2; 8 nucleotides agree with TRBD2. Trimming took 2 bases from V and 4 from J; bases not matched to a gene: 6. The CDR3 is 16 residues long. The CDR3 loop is CASSLSGGGSTGELFF. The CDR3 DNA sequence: TGTGCCAGCAGTTTAAGTGGCGGGGGGAGCACCGGGGAGCTGTTTTTT.

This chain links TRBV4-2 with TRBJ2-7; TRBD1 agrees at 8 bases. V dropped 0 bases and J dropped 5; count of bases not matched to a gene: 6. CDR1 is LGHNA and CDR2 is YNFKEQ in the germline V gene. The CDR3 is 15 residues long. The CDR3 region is CASSQDRGRPNEQYF. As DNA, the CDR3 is TGTGCCAGCAGCCAAGACAGGGGGCGCCCCAACGAGCAGTACTTC.